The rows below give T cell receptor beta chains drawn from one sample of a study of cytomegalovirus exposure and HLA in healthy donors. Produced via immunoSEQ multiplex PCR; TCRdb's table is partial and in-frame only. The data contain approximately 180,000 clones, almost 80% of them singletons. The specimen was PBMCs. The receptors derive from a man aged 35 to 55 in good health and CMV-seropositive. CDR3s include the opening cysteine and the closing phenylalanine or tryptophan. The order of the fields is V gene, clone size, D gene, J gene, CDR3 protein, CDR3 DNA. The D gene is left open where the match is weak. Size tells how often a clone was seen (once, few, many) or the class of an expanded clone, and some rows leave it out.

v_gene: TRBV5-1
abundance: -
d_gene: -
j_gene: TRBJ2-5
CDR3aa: CASSLQPRGLDETQYF
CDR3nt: TGCGCCAGCAGCTTGCAGCCCCGAGGGTTGGACGAGACCCAGTACTTC

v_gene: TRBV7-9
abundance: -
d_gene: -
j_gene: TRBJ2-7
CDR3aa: CASSLARDYEQYF
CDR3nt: TGTGCCAGCAGCTTAGCGCGGGACTACGAGCAGTACTTC

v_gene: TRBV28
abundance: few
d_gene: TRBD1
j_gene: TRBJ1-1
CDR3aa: CASRTGGTEAFF
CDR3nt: TGTGCCAGCAGAACAGGGGGTACTGAAGCTTTCTTT

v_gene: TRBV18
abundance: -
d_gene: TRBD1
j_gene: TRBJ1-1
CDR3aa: CASSPPTLTGGTEAFF
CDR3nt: TGTGCCAGCTCACCACCCACGTTAACAGGGGGCACTGAAGCTTTCTTT

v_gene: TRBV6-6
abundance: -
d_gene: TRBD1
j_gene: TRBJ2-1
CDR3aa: CASSSRQGAWNEQFF
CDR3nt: TGTGCCAGCAGTTCACGACAGGGGGCGTGGAATGAGCAGTTCTTC

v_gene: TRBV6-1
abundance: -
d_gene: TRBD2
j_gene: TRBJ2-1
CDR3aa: CASSTRTSVDEQFF
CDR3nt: TGTGCCAGCAGTACCCGCACTAGCGTCGATGAGCAGTTCTTC

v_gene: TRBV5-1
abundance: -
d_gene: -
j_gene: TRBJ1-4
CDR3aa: CASSLRSPNEKLFF
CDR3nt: TGCGCCAGCAGCTTGCGCAGTCCCAATGAAAAACTGTTTTTT

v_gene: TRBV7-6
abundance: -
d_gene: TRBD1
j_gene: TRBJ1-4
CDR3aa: CASSEQGATNEKLFF
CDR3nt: TGTGCCAGCAGCGAACAGGGGGCGACTAATGAAAAACTGTTTTTT

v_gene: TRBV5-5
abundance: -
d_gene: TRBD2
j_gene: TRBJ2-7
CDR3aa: CASSLSGRGVEQYF
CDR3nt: TGTGCCAGCAGCTTGAGCGGGCGGGGGGTCGAGCAGTACTTC

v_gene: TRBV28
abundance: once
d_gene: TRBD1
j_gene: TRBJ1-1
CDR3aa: CASSPQGAGNTEAFF
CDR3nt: TGTGCCAGCAGTCCACAGGGGGCCGGGAACACTGAAGCTTTCTTT

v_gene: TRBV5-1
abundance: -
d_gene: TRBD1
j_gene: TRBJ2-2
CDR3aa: CASSFIKSDRDHTGELFF
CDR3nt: TGCGCCAGCAGCTTCATTAAGAGCGACAGGGATCACACCGGGGAGCTGTTTTTT

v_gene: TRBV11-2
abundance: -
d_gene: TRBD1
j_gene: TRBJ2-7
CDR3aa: CASSGGTGSYEQYF
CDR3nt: TGTGCCAGCAGCGGCGGGACAGGGAGCTACGAGCAGTACTTC

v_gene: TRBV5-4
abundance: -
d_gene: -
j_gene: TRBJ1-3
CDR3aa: CASSLGQSGNTIYF
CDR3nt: TGTGCCAGCAGCTTGGGACAGTCAGGAAACACCATATATTTT

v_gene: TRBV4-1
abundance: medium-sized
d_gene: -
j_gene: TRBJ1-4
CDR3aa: CASSQGQEDEKLFF
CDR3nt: TGCGCCAGCAGCCAAGGCCAGGAGGACGAAAAACTGTTTTTT

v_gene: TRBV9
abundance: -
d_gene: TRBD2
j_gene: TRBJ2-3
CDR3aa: CASSVGSPLAGTDTQYF
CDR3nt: TGTGCCAGCAGCGTAGGGAGCCCACTAGCGGGAACAGATACGCAGTATTTT

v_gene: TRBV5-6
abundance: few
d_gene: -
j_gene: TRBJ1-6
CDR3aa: CASSLVGRDNSPLHF
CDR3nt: TGTGCCAGCAGCTTGGTTGGCAGGGATAATTCACCCCTCCACTTT

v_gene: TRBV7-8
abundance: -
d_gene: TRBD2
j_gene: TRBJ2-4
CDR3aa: CASSSRTSGVYKNIQYF
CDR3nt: TGTGCCAGCAGCTCAAGGACTAGCGGGGTATACAAAAACATTCAGTACTTC

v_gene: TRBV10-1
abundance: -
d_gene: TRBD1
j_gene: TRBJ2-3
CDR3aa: CASSETGTGGPDTQYF
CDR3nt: TGCGCCAGCAGTGAAACCGGGACAGGGGGTCCAGATACGCAGTATTTT

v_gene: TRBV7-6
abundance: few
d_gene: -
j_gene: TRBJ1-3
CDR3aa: CASSLIGLAGNTIYF
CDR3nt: TGTGCCAGCAGCTTAATTGGCCTCGCTGGAAACACCATATATTTT

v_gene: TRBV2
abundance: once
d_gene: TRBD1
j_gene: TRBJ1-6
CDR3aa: CASSVQGIGSYNSPLHF
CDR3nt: TGTGCCAGCAGTGTACAGGGGATCGGCTCCTATAATTCACCCCTCCACTTT

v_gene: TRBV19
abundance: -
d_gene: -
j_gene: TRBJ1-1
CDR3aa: CASSMTGEAFF
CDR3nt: TGTGCCAGTAGTATGACGGGGGAAGCTTTCTTT

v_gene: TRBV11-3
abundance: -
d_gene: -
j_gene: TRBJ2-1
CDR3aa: CASSLSPEANEQFF
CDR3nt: TGTGCCAGCAGCTTGTCACCTGAGGCCAATGAGCAGTTCTTC

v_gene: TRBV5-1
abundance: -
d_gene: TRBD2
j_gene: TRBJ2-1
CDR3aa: CASSVAGELYNEQFF
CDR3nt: TGCGCCAGCAGCGTAGCGGGAGAACTTTACAATGAGCAGTTCTTC

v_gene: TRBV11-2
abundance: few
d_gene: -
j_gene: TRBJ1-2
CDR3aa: CASSLSYGGYTF
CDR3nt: TGTGCCAGCAGCTTATCTTACGGGGGCTACACCTTC

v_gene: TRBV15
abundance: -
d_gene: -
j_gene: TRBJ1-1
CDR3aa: CATSTYRRGATEAFF
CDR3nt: TGTGCCACCAGCACCTACCGACGGGGGGCCACTGAAGCTTTCTTT

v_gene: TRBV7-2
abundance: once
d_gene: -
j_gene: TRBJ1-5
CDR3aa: CASSSLSGQPQHF
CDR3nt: TGTGCCAGCAGCTCGTTGTCGGGGCAGCCCCAGCATTTT

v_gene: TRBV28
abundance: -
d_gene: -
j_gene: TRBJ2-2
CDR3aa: CASRLTGPGELFF
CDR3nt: TGTGCCAGCAGACTCACAGGGCCCGGGGAGCTGTTTTTT

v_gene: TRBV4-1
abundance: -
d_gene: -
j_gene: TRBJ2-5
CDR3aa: CASSQASAGTQETQYF
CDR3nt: TGCGCCAGCAGCCAAGCTTCTGCAGGGACTCAAGAGACCCAGTACTTC

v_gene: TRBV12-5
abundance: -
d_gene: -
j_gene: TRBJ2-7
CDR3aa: CASGLDTYEQYF
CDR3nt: TGTGCTAGTGGTTTGGATACCTACGAGCAGTACTTC

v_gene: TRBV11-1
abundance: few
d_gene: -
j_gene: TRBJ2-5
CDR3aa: CASSLVPGFHETQYF
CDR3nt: TGTGCCAGCAGCTTAGTCCCGGGATTCCATGAGACCCAGTACTTC

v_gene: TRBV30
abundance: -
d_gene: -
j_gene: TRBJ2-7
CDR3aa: CAWSVGDYEQYF
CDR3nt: TGTGCCTGGAGTGTAGGAGACTACGAGCAGTACTTC

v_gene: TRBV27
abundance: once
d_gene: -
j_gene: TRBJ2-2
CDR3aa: CASSLYRAGELFF
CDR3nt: TGTGCCAGCAGTTTATACAGGGCCGGGGAGCTGTTTTTT

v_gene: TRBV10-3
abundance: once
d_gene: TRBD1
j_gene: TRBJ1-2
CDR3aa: CAARDSDNYGYTF
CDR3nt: TGTGCCGCACGGGACAGCGATAACTATGGCTACACCTTC

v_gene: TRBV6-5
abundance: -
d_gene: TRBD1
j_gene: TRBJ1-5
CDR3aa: CASSPDRGQPQHF
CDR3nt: TGTGCCAGCAGCCCCGACAGGGGCCAGCCCCAGCATTTT

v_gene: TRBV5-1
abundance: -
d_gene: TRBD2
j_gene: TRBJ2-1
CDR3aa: CASSYGTSSYNEQFF
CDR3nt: TGCGCCAGCAGTTACGGGACTAGCTCCTACAATGAGCAGTTCTTC

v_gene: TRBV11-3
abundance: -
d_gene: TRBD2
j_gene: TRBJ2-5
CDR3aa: CASSPWTSGSQFQETQYF
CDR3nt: TGTGCCAGCAGCCCCTGGACTAGCGGGAGTCAGTTCCAAGAGACCCAGTACTTC

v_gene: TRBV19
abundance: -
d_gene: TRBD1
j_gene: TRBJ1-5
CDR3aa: CASSHRGSGNQPQHF
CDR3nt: TGTGCCAGTAGTCACAGGGGATCGGGCAATCAGCCCCAGCATTTT

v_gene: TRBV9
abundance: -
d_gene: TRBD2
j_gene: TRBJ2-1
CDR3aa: CASSPGLGGPGLADNEQFF
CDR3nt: TGTGCCAGCAGCCCAGGATTGGGGGGCCCGGGACTAGCGGACAATGAGCAGTTCTTC

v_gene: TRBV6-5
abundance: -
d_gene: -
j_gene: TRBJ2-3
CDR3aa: CASSVPGPNTQYF
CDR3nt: TGTGCCAGCAGTGTACCGGGTCCCAATACGCAGTATTTT

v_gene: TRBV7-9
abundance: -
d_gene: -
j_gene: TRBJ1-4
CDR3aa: CASSLGSGDEKLFF
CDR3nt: TGTGCCAGCAGCTTAGGGTCAGGGGATGAAAAACTGTTTTTT

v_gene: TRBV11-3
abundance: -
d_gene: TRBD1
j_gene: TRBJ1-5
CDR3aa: CASSLMQGEPQHF
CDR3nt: TGTGCCAGCAGCTTAATGCAGGGGGAGCCCCAGCATTTT

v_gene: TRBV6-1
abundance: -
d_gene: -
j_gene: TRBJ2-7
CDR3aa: CASNFYNSYEQYF
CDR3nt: TGTGCCAGCAACTTCTATAACTCCTACGAGCAGTACTTC

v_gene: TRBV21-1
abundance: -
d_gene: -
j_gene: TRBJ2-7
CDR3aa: CASSSRTADYEQYF
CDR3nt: TGTGCCAGCAGCAGTCGGACAGCAGACTACGAGCAGTACTTC

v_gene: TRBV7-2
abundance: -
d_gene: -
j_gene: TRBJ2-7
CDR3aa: CASSPQGGSYEQYF
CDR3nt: TGTGCCAGCAGTCCCCAAGGCGGAAGCTACGAGCAGTACTTC

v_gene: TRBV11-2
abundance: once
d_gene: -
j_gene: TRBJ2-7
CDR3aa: CASSLESTGAYEQYF
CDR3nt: TGTGCCAGCAGCTTAGAATCGACAGGCGCCTACGAGCAGTACTTC

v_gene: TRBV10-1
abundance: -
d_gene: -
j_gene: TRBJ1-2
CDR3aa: CASTPGREDGNGYTF
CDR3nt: TGCGCCAGCACCCCGGGCCGGGAAGATGGGAATGGCTACACCTTC

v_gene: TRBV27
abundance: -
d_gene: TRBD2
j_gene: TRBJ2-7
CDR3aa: CASNSRTSGIYEQYF
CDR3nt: TGTGCCAGCAATTCCCGGACTAGCGGGATCTACGAGCAGTACTTC

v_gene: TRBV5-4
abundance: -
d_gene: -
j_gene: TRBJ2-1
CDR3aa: CASSPDTHPYNEQFF
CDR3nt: TGTGCCAGCAGCCCCGACACACACCCCTACAATGAGCAGTTCTTC

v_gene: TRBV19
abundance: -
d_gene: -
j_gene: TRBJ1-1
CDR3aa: CASSIGAFTEAFF
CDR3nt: TGTGCCAGTAGTATAGGGGCCTTCACTGAAGCTTTCTTT

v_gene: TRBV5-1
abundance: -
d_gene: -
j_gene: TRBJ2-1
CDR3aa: CASSLAWGSGYNEQFF
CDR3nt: TGCGCCAGCAGCTTGGCCTGGGGTAGCGGCTACAATGAGCAGTTCTTC